This section outlines one TCR beta chain sequence together with its context. The antigen remains unidentified. Using immunoSEQ multiplex PCR, the repertoire was profiled, and TCRdb retains in-frame clones only, with some absent. The profile covers approximately 160,000 clones, with about nine tenths appearing a single time and around 4.7% taken by the ten largest. This sample is drawn from a study of lymphopenia after photon versus proton radiotherapy. Germline CDR1 and CDR2: MDHEN and SYDVKM. Trimming cost V 6 bases and J 6 bases; bases outside gene matches: 10. The CDR3 runs to 16 residues. Regarding the study as a whole: In patients who died, overall survival fell as post-nadir TCR diversity dropped more. Photon-treated patients lost naive T cells and TCR diversity; proton-treated stayed stable. Only patients who died were analyzed for survival; proton advantage is unproven.

The receptor's source is a man aged 45-65 years with gastric cancer. Sequencing used peripheral blood, obtained from a patient treated with photon-based radiotherapy. The chain combines TRBV28 with TRBJ1-5, with TRBD1 matching 11 bases. The CDR3 DNA follows: TGTGCCAGCAGCCCCTCGGACAGGGGGCAGGGTCAGCCCCAGCATTTT. Translated, it gives CASSPSDRGQGQPQHF. Variable domain in full (rest from reference TRBV28 and TRBJ1-5): DVKVTQSSRYLVKRTGEKVFLECVQDMDHENMFWYRQDPGLGLRLIYFSYDVKMKEKGDIPEGYSVSREKKERFSLILESASTNQTSMYLCASSPSDRGQGQPQHFGDGTRLSIL.